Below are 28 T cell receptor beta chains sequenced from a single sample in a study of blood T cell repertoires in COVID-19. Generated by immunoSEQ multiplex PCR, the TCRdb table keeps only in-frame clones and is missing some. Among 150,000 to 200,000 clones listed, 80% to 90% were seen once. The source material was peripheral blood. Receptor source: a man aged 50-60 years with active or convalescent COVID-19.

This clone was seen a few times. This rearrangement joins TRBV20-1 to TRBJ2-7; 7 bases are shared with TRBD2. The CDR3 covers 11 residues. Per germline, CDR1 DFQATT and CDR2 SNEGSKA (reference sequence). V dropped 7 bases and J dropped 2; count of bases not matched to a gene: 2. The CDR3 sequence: CSVAGAYEQYF. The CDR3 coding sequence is TGCAGTGTGGCGGGGGCCTACGAGCAGTACTTC.

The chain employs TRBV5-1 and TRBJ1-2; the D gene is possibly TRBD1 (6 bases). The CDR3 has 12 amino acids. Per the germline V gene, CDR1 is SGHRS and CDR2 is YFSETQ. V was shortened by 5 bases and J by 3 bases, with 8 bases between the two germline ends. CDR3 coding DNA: TGCGCCAGCAGAGGGGGGGACTATGGCTACACCTTC. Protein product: CASRGGDYGYTF. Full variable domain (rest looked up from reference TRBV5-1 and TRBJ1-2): KAGVTQTPRYLIKTRGQQVTLSCSPISGHRSVSWYQQTPGQGLQFLFEYFSETQRNKGNFPGRFSGRQFSNSRSEMNVSTLELGDSALYLCASRGGDYGYTFGSGTRLTVV.

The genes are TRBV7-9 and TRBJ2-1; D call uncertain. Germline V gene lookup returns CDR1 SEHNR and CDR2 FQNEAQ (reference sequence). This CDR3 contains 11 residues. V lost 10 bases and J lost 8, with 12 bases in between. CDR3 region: CATEERDEQFF. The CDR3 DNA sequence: TGTGCCACCGAGGAGCGAGATGAGCAGTTCTTC.

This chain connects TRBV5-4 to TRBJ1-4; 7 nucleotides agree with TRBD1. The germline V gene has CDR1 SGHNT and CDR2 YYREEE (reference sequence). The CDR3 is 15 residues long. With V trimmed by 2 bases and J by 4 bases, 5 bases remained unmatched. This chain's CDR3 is CASSFSGQYNEKLFF. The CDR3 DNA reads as TGTGCCAGCAGCTTCTCGGGACAGTATAATGAAAAACTGTTTTTT. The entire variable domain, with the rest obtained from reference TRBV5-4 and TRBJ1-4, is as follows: ETGVTQSPTHLIKTRGQQVTLRCSSQSGHNTVSWYQQALGQGPQFIFQYYREEENGRGNFPPRFSGLQFPNYSSELNVNALELDDSALYLCASSFSGQYNEKLFFGSGTQLSVL.

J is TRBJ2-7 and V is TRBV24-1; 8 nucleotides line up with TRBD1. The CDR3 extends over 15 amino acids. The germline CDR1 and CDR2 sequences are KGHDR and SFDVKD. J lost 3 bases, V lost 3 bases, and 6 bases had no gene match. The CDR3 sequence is CATSDRRQGSYEQYF. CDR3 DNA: TGTGCCACCAGTGATCGTCGACAGGGGAGCTACGAGCAGTACTTC.

CDR3 DNA: TGTGCCAGCAGTGAAGCACGCCTACAGGGGCCGCCCTCTGGGGCCAACGTCCTGACTTTC. Residues: CASSEARLQGPPSGANVLTF. This rearrangement joins TRBV6-1 to TRBJ2-6; 7 bases line up with TRBD1. This CDR3 has 20 residues. J was trimmed by 0 bases and V by 0 bases; bases with no gene match: 11. The germline V gene has CDR1 MNHNS and CDR2 SASEGT.

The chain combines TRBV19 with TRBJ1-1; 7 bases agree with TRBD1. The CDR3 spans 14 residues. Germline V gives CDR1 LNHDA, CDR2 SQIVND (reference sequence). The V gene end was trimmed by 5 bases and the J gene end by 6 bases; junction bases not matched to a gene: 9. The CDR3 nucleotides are TGTGCCAGTAGTCTCGACAGGGAGAGCGCTGAAGCTTTCTTT. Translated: CASSLDRESAEAFF.

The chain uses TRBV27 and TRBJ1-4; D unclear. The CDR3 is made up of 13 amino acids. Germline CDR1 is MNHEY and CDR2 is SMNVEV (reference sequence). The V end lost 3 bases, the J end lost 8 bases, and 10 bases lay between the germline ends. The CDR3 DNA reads TGTGCCAGCAGTTTCGCTAGTGAGGAAAAACTGTTTTTT. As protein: CASSFASEEKLFF.

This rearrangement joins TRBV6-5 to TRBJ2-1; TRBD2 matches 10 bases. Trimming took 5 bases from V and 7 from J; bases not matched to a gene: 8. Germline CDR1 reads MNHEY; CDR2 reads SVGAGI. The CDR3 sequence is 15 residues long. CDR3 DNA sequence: TGTGCCAGCAGTCTCCTAGCGGGAGCTCGTAATGAGCAGTTCTTC. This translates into CASSLLAGARNEQFF.

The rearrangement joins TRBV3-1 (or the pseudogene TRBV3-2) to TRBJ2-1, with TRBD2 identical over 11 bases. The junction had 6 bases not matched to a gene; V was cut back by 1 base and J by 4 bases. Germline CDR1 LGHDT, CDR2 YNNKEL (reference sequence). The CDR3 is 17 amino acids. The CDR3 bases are TGTGCCAGCAGCCAAGGCCATAGCGGGGGGGGGTACAATGAGCAGTTCTTC. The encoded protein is CASSQGHSGGGYNEQFF.

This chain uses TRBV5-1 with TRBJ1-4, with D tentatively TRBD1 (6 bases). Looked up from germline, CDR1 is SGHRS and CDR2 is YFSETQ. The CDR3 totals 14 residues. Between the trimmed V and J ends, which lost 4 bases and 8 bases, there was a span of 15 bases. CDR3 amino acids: CASSPGGADEKLFF. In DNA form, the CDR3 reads TGCGCCAGCAGCCCGGGGGGGGCTGACGAAAAACTGTTTTTT.

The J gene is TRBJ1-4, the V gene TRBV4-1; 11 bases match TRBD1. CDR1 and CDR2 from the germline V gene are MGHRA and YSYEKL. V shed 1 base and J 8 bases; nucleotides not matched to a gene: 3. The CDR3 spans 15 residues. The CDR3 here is CASSQVGQGGEKLFF. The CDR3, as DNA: TGCGCCAGCAGCCAAGTGGGACAGGGGGGGGAAAAACTGTTTTTT.

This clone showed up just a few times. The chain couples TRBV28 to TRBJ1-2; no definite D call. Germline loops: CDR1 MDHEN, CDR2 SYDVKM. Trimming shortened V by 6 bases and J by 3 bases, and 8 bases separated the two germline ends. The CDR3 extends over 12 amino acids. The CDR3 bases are TGTGCCAGCAGCAGGCCCTACTATGGCTACACCTTC. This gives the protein CASSRPYYGYTF.

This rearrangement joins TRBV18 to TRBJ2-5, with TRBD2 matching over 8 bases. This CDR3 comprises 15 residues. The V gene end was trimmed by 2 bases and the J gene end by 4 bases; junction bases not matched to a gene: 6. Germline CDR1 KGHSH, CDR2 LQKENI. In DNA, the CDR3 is TGTGCCAGCTCACCAAGTGGCCGGGGGGGAGAGACCCAGTACTTC. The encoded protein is CASSPSGRGGETQYF.

CDR3 amino acids: CASSADYYFANEQFF. CDR3 bases: TGTGCCAGCAGCGCCGACTACTATTTTGCCAATGAGCAGTTCTTC. The chain uses TRBV9 and TRBJ2-1, with D tentatively TRBD2 (5 bases). Trimming pared 3 bases from V and 6 bases from J, leaving 16 bases between. This CDR3 region has 15 residues. CDR1 is SGDLS, CDR2 YYNGEE, per germline.

This CDR3 is CASSLAPGGNTEAFF. In nucleotides, the CDR3 is TGTGCCAGCAGCTTAGCACCAGGGGGGAACACTGAAGCTTTCTTT. The chain employs TRBV7-2 and TRBJ1-1; TRBD1 matches 7 bases. Germline lookup yields CDR1 SGHTA and CDR2 FQGNSA. The V gene end was trimmed by 0 bases and the J gene end by 1 base; junction bases not matched to a gene: 2. The CDR3 consists of 15 residues.

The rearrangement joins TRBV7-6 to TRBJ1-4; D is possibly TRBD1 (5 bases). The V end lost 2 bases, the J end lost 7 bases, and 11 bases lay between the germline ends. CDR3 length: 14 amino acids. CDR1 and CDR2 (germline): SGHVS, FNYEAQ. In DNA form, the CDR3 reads TGTGCCAGCAGCTTACCGGGGGGTGGTGAAAAACTGTTTTTT. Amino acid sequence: CASSLPGGGEKLFF. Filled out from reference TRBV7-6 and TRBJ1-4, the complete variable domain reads GAGVSQSPRYKVTKRGQDVALRCDPISGHVSLYWYRQALGQGPEFLTYFNYEAQQDKSGLPNDRFSAERPEGSISTLTIQRTEQRDSAMYRCASSLPGGGEKLFFGSGTQLSVL.

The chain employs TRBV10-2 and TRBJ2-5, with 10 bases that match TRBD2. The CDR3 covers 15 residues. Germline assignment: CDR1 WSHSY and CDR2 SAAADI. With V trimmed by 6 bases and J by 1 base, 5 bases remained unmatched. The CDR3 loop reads CASSASGSRQETQYF. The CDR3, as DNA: TGCGCCAGCAGCGCTAGCGGGAGCCGCCAAGAGACCCAGTACTTC.

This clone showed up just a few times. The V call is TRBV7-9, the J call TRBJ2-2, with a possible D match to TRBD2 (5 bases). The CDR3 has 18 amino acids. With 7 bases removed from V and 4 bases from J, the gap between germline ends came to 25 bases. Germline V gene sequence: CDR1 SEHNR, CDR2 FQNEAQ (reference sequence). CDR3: CASNGLSGSGRLTGELFF. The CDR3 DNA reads TGTGCCAGCAACGGTCTTTCGGGATCGGGTAGACTCACCGGGGAGCTGTTTTTT. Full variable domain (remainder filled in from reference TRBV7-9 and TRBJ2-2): DTGVSQNPRHKITKRGQNVTFRCDPISEHNRLYWYRQTLGQGPEFLTYFQNEAQLEKSRLLSDRFSAERPKGSFSTLEIQRTEQGDSAMYLCASNGLSGSGRLTGELFFGEGSRLTVL.

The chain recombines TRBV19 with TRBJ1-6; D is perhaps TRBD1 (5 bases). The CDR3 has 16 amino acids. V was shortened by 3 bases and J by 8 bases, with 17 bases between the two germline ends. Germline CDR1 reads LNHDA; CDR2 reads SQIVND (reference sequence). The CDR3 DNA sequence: TGTGCCAGTAGTATGGCCCCAGGGCGGAGTGATTCACCCCTCCACTTT. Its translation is CASSMAPGRSDSPLHF.

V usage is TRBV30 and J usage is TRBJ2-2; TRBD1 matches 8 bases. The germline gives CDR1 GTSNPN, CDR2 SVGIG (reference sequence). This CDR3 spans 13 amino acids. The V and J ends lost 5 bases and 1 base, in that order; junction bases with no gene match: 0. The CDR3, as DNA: TGTGCCTGGGGGACAGGGAACACCGGGGAGCTGTTTTTT. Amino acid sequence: CAWGTGNTGELFF.

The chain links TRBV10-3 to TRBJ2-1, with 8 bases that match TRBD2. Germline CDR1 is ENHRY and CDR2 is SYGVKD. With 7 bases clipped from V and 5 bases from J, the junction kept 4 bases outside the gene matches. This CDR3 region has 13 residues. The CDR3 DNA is TGTGCCATCACCCAGCGGGAGAACAATGAGCAGTTCTTC. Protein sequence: CAITQRENNEQFF.

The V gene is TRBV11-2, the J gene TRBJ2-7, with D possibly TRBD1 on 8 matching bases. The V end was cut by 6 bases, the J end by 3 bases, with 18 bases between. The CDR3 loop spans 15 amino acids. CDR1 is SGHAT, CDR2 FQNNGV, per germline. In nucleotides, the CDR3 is TGTGCCAGCAGACAGGGGGGGAGGGCCCTCTACGAGCAGTACTTC. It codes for CASRQGGRALYEQYF.

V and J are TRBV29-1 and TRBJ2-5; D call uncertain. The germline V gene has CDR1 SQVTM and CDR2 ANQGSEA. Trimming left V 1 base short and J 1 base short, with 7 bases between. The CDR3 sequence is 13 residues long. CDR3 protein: CSVEASSQETQYF. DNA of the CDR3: TGCAGCGTTGAAGCAAGCTCCCAAGAGACCCAGTACTTC.

CDR3 coding DNA: TGTGCCAGCAGTGAATCTAGGTTGATGAACACTGAAGCTTTCTTT. As protein: CASSESRLMNTEAFF. This rearrangement joins TRBV25-1 to TRBJ1-1; D gene unclear. The CDR3 contains 15 residues. The germline CDR1 and CDR2 sequences are MGHDK and SYGVNS. V was pared by 1 base and J by 0 bases, with 9 bases between.

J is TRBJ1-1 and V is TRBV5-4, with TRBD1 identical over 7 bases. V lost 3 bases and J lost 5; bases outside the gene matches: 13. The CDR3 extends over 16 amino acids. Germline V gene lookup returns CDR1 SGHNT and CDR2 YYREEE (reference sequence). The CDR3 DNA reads TGTGCCAGCAGCTCAGCAAGTAGGGGGCGAAGAACTGAAGCTTTCTTT. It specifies CASSSASRGRRTEAFF.

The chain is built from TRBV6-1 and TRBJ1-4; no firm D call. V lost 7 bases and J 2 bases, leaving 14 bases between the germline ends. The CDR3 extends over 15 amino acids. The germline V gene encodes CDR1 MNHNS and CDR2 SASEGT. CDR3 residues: CASTPDRVTNEKLFF. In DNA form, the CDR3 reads TGTGCCAGCACCCCCGACCGGGTTACTAATGAAAAACTGTTTTTT.

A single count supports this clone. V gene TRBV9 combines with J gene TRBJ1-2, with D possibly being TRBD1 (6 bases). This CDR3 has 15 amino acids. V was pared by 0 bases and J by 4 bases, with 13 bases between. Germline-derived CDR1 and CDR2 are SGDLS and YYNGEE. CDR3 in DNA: TGTGCCAGCAGCGTAGGCCAGGGGCAGTTCTATGGCTACACCTTC. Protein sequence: CASSVGQGQFYGYTF.